This T cell receptor beta chain was observed in a study of CD8 T cells in ankylosing spondylitis. V lost 7 bases and J lost 0, with 13 bases in between. CDR3 length: 15 residues. Germline V gene data show CDR1 as SGHTS and CDR2 as YDEGEE. Study results and limitations: Clones linked with disease were CD8+ and fairly uncommon in the peripheral blood. Apparently characteristic of ankylosing spondylitis blood was a TCR beta motif (roughly eight highly homologous variants). A subset of motif variants has previously been described in the synovial fluid and blood of reactive arthritis.

This clonotype was seen at least ten times. Its specificity is not known. TCRdb redid the calling of the 5' RACE reads with MiXCR, one entry per CDR3 protein. The table has about 190,000 distinct CDR3 sequences, 13% seen once. The sequencing sample was made of blood, either unsorted or a sorted T cell fraction (not recorded which). The chain couples TRBV5-8 to TRBJ1-4, with D hard to call. The clonotype comes from a female donor with ankylosing spondylitis or in good health (not recorded which). The DNA for the CDR3 is TGTGCCAGCGGATTGGGGAGTTCAACTAATGAAAAACTGTTTTTT. Its protein is CASGLGSSTNEKLFF. Full variable domain (outside the CDR3, taken from reference TRBV5-8 and TRBJ1-4): EAGVTQSPTHLIKTRGQQATLRCSPISGHTSVYWYQQALGLGLQFLLWYDEGEERNRGNFPPRFSGRQFPNYSSELNVNALELEDSALYLCASGLGSSTNEKLFFGSGTQLSVL.